A selection of T cell receptor beta chains follows, all from one sample in a study of type 1 regulatory T cells. Their antigens remain unidentified. TCRdb ran MiXCR on the reads and lists one entry per CDR3 protein. This sample has some 22,000 distinct CDR3 sequences, with over 60% found just once. The sequenced sample consisted of cultured T cells, either the whole culture or a sorted T cell fraction (not recorded which). Receptors originate from a human donor in good health. Both conserved end residues are trimmed from each CDR3. The D gene is left open where the match is weak. Rows give clone size only sometimes, using once, few, many, or a class for an expanded clone.

V gene,D gene,J gene,CDR3 length,clone size,CDR3 protein
TRBV6-5,-,TRBJ1-1,12,few,ASSQGRENTEAF
TRBV7-2,-,TRBJ1-2,11,-,ASRDRANYGYT
TRBV24-1,TRBD1,TRBJ1-4,15,-,ATSDWNPRTGDEKLF
TRBV20-1,-,TRBJ2-7,11,-,SDRATGINEQY
TRBV19,-,TRBJ1-2,14,-,ASSITRIKHNYGYT
TRBV18,-,TRBJ2-2,10,few,ASSPSTGELF
TRBV20-1,-,TRBJ2-1,16,medium-sized,SARDHAGGGPSYNEQF
TRBV13,TRBD2,TRBJ2-2,14,-,ASSLAASGATGELF
TRBV20-1,-,TRBJ2-1,10,-,SAKEGYNEQF
TRBV2,TRBD2,TRBJ2-1,12,few,ASSEAGLAGEQF
TRBV6-6,-,TRBJ1-1,12,-,ASKHGTLNTEAF
TRBV20-1,TRBD2,TRBJ2-4,13,-,SATGGLAGKNIQY
TRBV5-1,TRBD1,TRBJ1-1,12,few,ASSSGQGGTEAF
TRBV30,TRBD1,TRBJ1-1,9,-,AVTGALEAF
TRBV5-1,-,TRBJ2-1,16,-,ASSATGVVANINNEQF
TRBV6-6,-,TRBJ1-6,11,-,ASSYDKNSPLH
TRBV5-1,-,TRBJ1-1,12,-,ASSLSPGPRVEV
TRBV11-1,-,TRBJ2-5,16,once,ASSFLSGGNRPAETQY
TRBV18,TRBD1,TRBJ2-5,15,-,ASSPGDTTGLQETQY
TRBV5-1,-,TRBJ1-2,13,-,ASSPGGTASYGYT
TRBV20-1,-,TRBJ2-5,13,few,SARDAIGRRETQY
TRBV10-3,TRBD1,TRBJ1-1,10,-,ASQGWGTEAF
TRBV30,-,TRBJ2-7,9,few,AWSYSYEQY
TRBV18,-,TRBJ1-1,11,few,ASSLHRNTEAF
TRBV7-2,-,TRBJ2-4,12,once,ASSLAPGSTIQY
TRBV9,TRBD1,TRBJ2-3,13,once,ASSLRDRSTDTQY
TRBV20-1,-,TRBJ2-3,14,few,SARESGRAPKRTQY
TRBV24-1,-,TRBJ2-1,12,-,ATSDPGRNNEQF
TRBV5-1,-,TRBJ1-5,13,-,ASSLVGSPGQPQH
TRBV12-3/TRBV12-4,TRBD2,TRBJ2-7,12,-,ASSPGLAGGRQY
TRBV7-9,-,TRBJ1-6,10,-,ASSLPPSPLH
TRBV28,-,TRBJ2-2,11,-,ASSPTGPGELF
TRBV10-3,TRBD2,TRBJ2-4,17,-,AISETSGGTGSAKNIQY
TRBV7-2,TRBD2,TRBJ2-1,14,-,ASSLAGLAGVNEQF
TRBV6-2/TRBV6-3,-,TRBJ2-2,14,-,ASSPHSGNRRGELF
TRBV6-1,TRBD2,TRBJ2-5,12,once,ATAGGGAEETQY
TRBV9,-,TRBJ1-2,12,-,ASSVESKSLGYT
TRBV5-4,TRBD1,TRBJ2-5,13,-,ASSVLTGGVETQY
TRBV7-7,-,TRBJ2-2,13,-,ASSRDILNTGELF
TRBV7-9,TRBD1,TRBJ1-3,13,-,ASSLDRVSGNTIY
TRBV7-2,-,TRBJ1-2,11,-,ASSLGNRHGYT
TRBV7-3,-,TRBJ2-1,12,-,ASSLGVGFALQF
TRBV13,-,TRBJ2-7,13,-,ASSLKGGVAYEQY
TRBV7-8,TRBD1,TRBJ1-2,12,-,ASSLVGGLYGYT
TRBV12-3/TRBV12-4,TRBD1,TRBJ1-1,14,medium-sized,ASSPGTVGVWTEAF
TRBV20-1,-,TRBJ2-5,12,-,SARGIGPQETQY
TRBV7-6,-,TRBJ1-2,14,once,ASSSRRQGEDYGYT
TRBV20-1,TRBD1,TRBJ1-2,9,-,SARVGTERT
TRBV7-9,TRBD1,TRBJ1-5,12,-,ASSFTGVDQPQH
TRBV6-5,-,TRBJ2-3,12,medium-sized,ASSGGPARDTQY